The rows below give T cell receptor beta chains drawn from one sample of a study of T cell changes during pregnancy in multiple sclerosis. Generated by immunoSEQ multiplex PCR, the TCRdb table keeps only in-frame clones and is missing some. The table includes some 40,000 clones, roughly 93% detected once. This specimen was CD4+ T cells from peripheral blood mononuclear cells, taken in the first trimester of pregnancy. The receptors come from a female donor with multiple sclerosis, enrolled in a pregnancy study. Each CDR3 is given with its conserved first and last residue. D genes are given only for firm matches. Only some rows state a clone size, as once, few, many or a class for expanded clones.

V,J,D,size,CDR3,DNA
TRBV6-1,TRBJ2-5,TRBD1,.,CASLPKKDRETQYF,TGTGCCAGCCTCCCCAAAAAGGACAGGGAGACCCAGTACTTC
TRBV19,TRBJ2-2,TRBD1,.,CASSIRDRRTGELFF,TGTGCCAGTAGTATAAGGGACAGGCGAACCGGGGAGCTGTTTTTT
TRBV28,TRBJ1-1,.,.,CASKQGVSTEAFF,TGTGCCAGCAAACAGGGAGTGAGCACTGAAGCTTTCTTT
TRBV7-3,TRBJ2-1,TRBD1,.,CASSLGTGRVNEQFF,TGTGCCAGCAGCCTCGGGACAGGGAGGGTCAATGAGCAGTTCTTC
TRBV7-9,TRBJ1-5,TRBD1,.,CASSPDRAQPQHF,TGTGCCAGCAGCCCTGACAGGGCGCAGCCCCAGCATTTT
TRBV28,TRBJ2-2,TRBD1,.,CASKDRVDTGELFF,TGTGCCAGCAAAGACAGGGTCGACACCGGGGAGCTGTTTTTT
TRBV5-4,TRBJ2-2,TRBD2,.,CASSLVLAGAHTGELFF,TGTGCCAGCAGCTTGGTACTAGCGGGAGCCCACACCGGGGAGCTGTTTTTT
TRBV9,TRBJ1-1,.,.,CASSAGGVLNTEAFF,TGTGCCAGCAGCGCTGGAGGAGTCCTGAACACTGAAGCTTTCTTT
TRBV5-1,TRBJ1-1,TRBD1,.,CASSLDRVGRAEAFF,TGCGCCAGCAGTTTAGACAGGGTGGGAAGGGCTGAAGCTTTCTTT
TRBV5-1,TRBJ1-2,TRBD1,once,CASSSTGEGSDGYTF,TGCGCCAGCAGCTCGACAGGGGAAGGATCGGATGGCTACACCTTC
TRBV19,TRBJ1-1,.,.,CASTLTGMNTEAFF,TGTGCCAGTACCCTGACAGGTATGAACACTGAAGCTTTCTTT
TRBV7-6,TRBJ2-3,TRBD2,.,CASSTDIAGASGTQYF,TGTGCCAGCAGCACGGACATAGCGGGGGCCTCGGGTACGCAGTATTTT
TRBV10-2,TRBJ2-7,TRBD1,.,CASSDPDREQYF,TGCGCCAGCAGTGATCCGGACAGGGAACAGTACTTC
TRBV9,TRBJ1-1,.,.,CASSVVERGGGTEAFF,TGTGCCAGCAGCGTAGTGGAGAGGGGGGGAGGGACTGAAGCTTTCTTT
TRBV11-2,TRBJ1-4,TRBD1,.,CASSLRGTASNAEKLFF,TGTGCCAGCAGCTTACGAGGGACAGCGAGTAATGCAGAAAAACTGTTTTTT
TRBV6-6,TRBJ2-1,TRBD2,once,CASSTAGTSGYNEQFF,TGTGCCAGCAGCACAGCCGGGACTAGCGGATACAATGAGCAGTTCTTC
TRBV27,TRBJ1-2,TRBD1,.,CASSARGQPNYGYTF,TGTGCCAGCAGTGCACGGGGACAGCCGAACTATGGCTACACCTTC
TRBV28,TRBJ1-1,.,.,CATQGRTEAFF,TGTGCCACGCAGGGGAGAACTGAAGCTTTCTTT
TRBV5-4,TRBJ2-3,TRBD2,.,CASSPRGLAVRTDTQYF,TGTGCCAGCAGCCCCCGGGGACTAGCGGTCCGCACAGATACGCAGTATTTT
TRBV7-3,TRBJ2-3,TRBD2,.,CASSRSSGGARTQYF,TGTGCCAGCAGCCGCTCAAGCGGGGGGGCCAGGACGCAGTATTTT
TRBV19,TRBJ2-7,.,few,CASSQGHGTYEQYF,TGTGCCAGTAGTCAGGGACACGGGACCTACGAGCAGTACTTC
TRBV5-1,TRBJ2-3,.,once,CASSLGASSTDTQYF,TGCGCCAGCAGCTTGGGAGCATCTAGCACAGATACGCAGTATTTT
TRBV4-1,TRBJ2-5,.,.,CASSQARSLQETQYF,TGCGCCAGCAGCCAAGCTCGTTCCCTCCAAGAGACCCAGTACTTC
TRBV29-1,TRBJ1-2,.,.,CSVVGTPGYYGYTF,TGCAGCGTTGTAGGGACACCCGGATACTATGGCTACACCTTC
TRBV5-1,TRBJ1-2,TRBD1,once,CASSHRSERTGNYGYTF,TGCGCCAGCAGCCACCGGTCTGAACGGACAGGGAACTATGGCTACACCTTC
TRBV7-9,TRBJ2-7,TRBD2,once,CASSLARGTSGSYEQYF,TGTGCCAGCAGCTTAGCACGAGGGACTAGCGGCTCCTACGAGCAGTACTTC
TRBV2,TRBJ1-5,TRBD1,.,CASVRTGGNQPQHF,TGTGCCAGCGTTCGGACAGGGGGCAATCAGCCCCAGCATTTT
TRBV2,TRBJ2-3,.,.,CASSGTATTGDTQYF,TGTGCCAGCAGTGGGACAGCGACAACGGGAGATACGCAGTATTTT
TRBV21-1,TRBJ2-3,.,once,CASSKRGTSRDTDTQYF,TGTGCCAGCAGCAAAAGGGGGACTAGCCGAGACACAGATACGCAGTATTTT
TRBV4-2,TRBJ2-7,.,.,CASSQDRLAIEQYF,TGTGCCAGCAGCCAAGACAGGCTAGCGATCGAGCAGTACTTC
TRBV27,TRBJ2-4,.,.,CASSFGGLAKNIQYF,TGTGCCAGCAGTTTTGGTGGCCTAGCCAAAAACATTCAGTACTTC
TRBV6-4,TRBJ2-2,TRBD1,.,CASSAGTANTGELFF,TGTGCCAGCAGTGCCGGGACAGCGAACACCGGGGAGCTGTTTTTT
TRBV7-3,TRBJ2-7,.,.,CASSPNSGVEQYF,TGTGCCAGCAGCCCGAATTCGGGGGTCGAGCAGTACTTC
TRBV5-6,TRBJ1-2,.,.,CASSPNGESYGYTF,TGTGCCAGCAGCCCAAACGGGGAAAGCTATGGCTACACCTTC
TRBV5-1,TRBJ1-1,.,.,CASSSPHGQLNTEAFF,TGCGCCAGCAGCTCACCCCACGGACAGCTGAACACTGAAGCTTTCTTT
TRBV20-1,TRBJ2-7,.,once,CSARDDEQYF,TGCAGTGCGCGGGACGACGAGCAGTACTTC
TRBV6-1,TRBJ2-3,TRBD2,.,CASSLAGGPDTQYF,TGTGCCAGCAGTCTAGCGGGGGGCCCGGATACGCAGTATTTT
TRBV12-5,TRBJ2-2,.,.,CASGLVFGGNTGELFF,TGTGCTAGTGGTTTGGTTTTCGGCGGAAACACCGGGGAGCTGTTTTTT
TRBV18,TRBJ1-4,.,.,CASSPLATNEKLFF,TGTGCCAGCTCACCCTTAGCAACTAATGAAAAACTGTTTTTT
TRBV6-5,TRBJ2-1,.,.,CASWSLHNEQFF,TGTGCCAGCTGGAGTCTACACAATGAGCAGTTCTTC
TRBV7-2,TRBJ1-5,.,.,CATSTGSHSNQPQHF,TGTGCCACCTCGACAGGATCTCATAGCAATCAGCCCCAGCATTTT
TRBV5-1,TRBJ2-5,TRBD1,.,CASSLEISGGETQYF,TGCGCCAGCAGCTTGGAGATCTCAGGGGGAGAGACCCAGTACTTC
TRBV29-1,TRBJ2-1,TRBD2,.,CSVVLASGRSYNEQFF,TGCAGCGTTGTTCTGGCTAGCGGGAGGTCCTACAATGAGCAGTTCTTC
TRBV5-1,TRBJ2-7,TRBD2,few,CASSFSGNEQYF,TGCGCCAGCAGCTTTAGCGGGAACGAGCAGTACTTC
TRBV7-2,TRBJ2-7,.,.,CASSLRGYEQYF,TGTGCCAGCAGCTTGAGGGGGTACGAGCAGTACTTC
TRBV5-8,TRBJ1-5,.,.,CASSSDRLWGGRSGQPQHF,TGTGCCAGCAGCTCGGACAGACTGTGGGGGGGGCGATCTGGTCAGCCCCAGCATTTT
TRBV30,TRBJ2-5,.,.,CAWSVGGVETQYF,TGTGCCTGGAGTGTTGGAGGGGTTGAGACCCAGTACTTC
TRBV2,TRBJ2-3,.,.,CASKRQDTDTQYF,TGTGCCAGCAAGAGGCAAGACACAGATACGCAGTATTTT
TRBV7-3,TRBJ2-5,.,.,CASSLRGGGETQYF,TGTGCCAGCAGCCTAAGGGGGGGCGGGGAGACCCAGTACTTC
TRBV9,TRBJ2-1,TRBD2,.,CASSVGGGPLYNEQFF,TGTGCCAGCAGCGTAGGCGGGGGGCCTTTATACAATGAGCAGTTCTTC